This passage covers 29 T cell receptor beta chains from one sample sequenced in a study of STAT5B mutations in CD4+ large granular lymphocyte leukemia. Clones were sequenced by immunoSEQ multiplex PCR, and TCRdb holds only the in-frame ones, with some missing. The sample lists approximately 52,000 clones; around 70% were seen once. The sequenced sample was CD4+ T cells from blood buffy coats. Source of these receptors: a human donor in good health.

This rearrangement joins TRBV7-8 to TRBJ1-2; D is perhaps TRBD1 (5 bases). The CDR3 loop spans 15 amino acids. Germline CDR1 is SGHVS and CDR2 is FQNEAQ. V lost 4 bases to trimming and J lost 6 bases, with 18 bases between them. The CDR3 sequence is CASSYRARQFDGYTF. In nucleotides, the CDR3 is TGTGCCAGCAGCTATAGGGCGCGACAGTTTGATGGCTACACCTTC.

This clone was picked up a small number of times. At one boundary the junction diverges from the germline segment, which might be a read error. The chain employs TRBV7-9 and TRBJ1-1, with D maybe TRBD1 (6 bases). The CDR3 totals 13 residues. CDR1 is SEHNR, CDR2 FQNEAQ, per germline (reference sequence). CDR3 loop: CASSLVLQGETFF. In nucleotides, the CDR3 is TGTGCCAGCAGCTTAGTTCTACAGGGTGAAACTTTCTTT.

This chain uses TRBV5-1 with TRBJ2-2; no definite D call. V lost 6 bases to trimming and J lost 2 bases, with 5 bases between them. Germline V gives CDR1 SGHRS, CDR2 YFSETQ. There are 12 residues in the CDR3. The CDR3 here is CASTENTGELFF. The CDR3 nucleotides read TGCGCCAGCACAGAAAACACCGGGGAGCTGTTTTTT.

This rearrangement joins TRBV5-1 to TRBJ1-1, with D possibly being TRBD1 (5 bases). V lost 4 bases and J 0 bases, leaving 13 bases between the germline ends. This CDR3 contains 15 residues. Germline values: CDR1 SGHRS, CDR2 YFSETQ. The CDR3 sequence is CASSRAGGLNTEAFF. The CDR3 DNA reads TGCGCCAGCAGCCGGGCGGGGGGACTGAACACTGAAGCTTTCTTT.

V is TRBV7-6 and J is TRBJ2-5; either TRBD1 or TRBD2 may supply D (5 bases each). Germline V gene sequence: CDR1 SGHVS, CDR2 FNYEAQ. This CDR3 contains 13 residues. With 5 bases removed from V and 7 bases from J, the gap between germline ends came to 14 bases. The CDR3 DNA sequence: TGTGCCAGCAGCACACATCGGGACCCGACCCAGTACTTC. This gives the protein CASSTHRDPTQYF.

This clone was observed a single time. This chain uses TRBV7-2 with TRBJ1-4; D remains ambiguous. Per germline, CDR1 SGHTA and CDR2 FQGNSA. The V end lost 1 base, the J end lost 3 bases, and 9 bases lay between the germline ends. This CDR3 comprises 15 residues. The chain's CDR3 is CASSLGGRPNEKLFF. The CDR3, as DNA: TGTGCCAGCAGCTTAGGAGGGCGGCCTAATGAAAAACTGTTTTTT.

This chain connects TRBV20-1 to TRBJ2-7, with TRBD1 identical over 8 bases. Germline assignment: CDR1 DFQATT and CDR2 SNEGSKA (reference sequence). The CDR3 is 11 amino acids. CDR3 sequence reads: CSSGQGYEQYF. In DNA, the CDR3 is TGCAGCTCCGGACAGGGCTACGAGCAGTACTTC.

V and J are TRBV7-3 and TRBJ2-2; D is unresolved. Germline V gene data show CDR1 as SGHTA and CDR2 as FQGTGA. This CDR3 is 14 amino acids long. V was clipped by 5 bases and J by 1 base, with 8 bases between them. Here the CDR3 DNA reads TGTGCCAGCAGCGGATACAAGAACACCGGGGAGCTGTTTTTT. It codes for CASSGYKNTGELFF. The entire variable domain, with the rest obtained from reference TRBV7-3 and TRBJ2-2, is as follows: GAGVSQTPSNKVTEKGKYVELRCDPISGHTALYWYRQSLGQGPEFLIYFQGTGAADDSGLPNDRFFAVRPEGSVSTLKIQRTERGDSAVYLCASSGYKNTGELFFGEGSRLTVL.

The J gene is TRBJ1-5, the V gene TRBV28; 7 positions match TRBD1. The CDR3 covers 15 residues. Germline values: CDR1 MDHEN, CDR2 SYDVKM. V was clipped by 6 bases and J by 3 bases; unmatched bases: 8. The CDR3 sequence is CASRGGQLFNQPQHF. CDR3 DNA: TGTGCCAGCAGGGGGGGACAGCTCTTCAATCAGCCCCAGCATTTT.

The rearrangement links TRBV2 to TRBJ2-7; 8 nucleotides match TRBD1. Germline values: CDR1 SNHLY, CDR2 FYNNEI. V lost 6 bases to trimming and J lost 4 bases; unmatched junction nucleotides: 5. CDR3 length: 13 residues. The CDR3 DNA reads as TGTGCCAGCAGCCAGGACAGGGTTTACGAGCAGTACGTC. As protein: CASSQDRVYEQYV.

This clone was seen more than once but under ten times. The chain links TRBV6-1 to TRBJ2-5, with TRBD1 matching 8 bases. This CDR3 spans 15 amino acids. With V trimmed by 10 bases and J by 2 bases, 12 bases remained unmatched. Germline CDR1 reads MNHNS; CDR2 reads SASEGT. This chain's CDR3 is CATGTGYVLQETQYF. The CDR3 DNA follows: TGTGCCACCGGGACAGGATACGTCCTTCAAGAGACCCAGTACTTC.

V gene TRBV7-9 combines with J gene TRBJ2-2, with 8 bases that match TRBD2. Germline CDR1 and CDR2: SEHNR and FQNEAQ (reference sequence). This CDR3 has 14 amino acids. The V segment lost 3 bases and the J segment 5 bases; nucleotides outside the gene matches: 2. CDR3 DNA sequence: TGTGCCAGCAGCTTTAGCGGGGCGACCGGGGAGCTGTTTTTT. It translates to CASSFSGATGELFF. The complete variable domain, with remaining parts taken from reference TRBV7-9 and TRBJ2-2, reads DTGVSQNPRHKITKRGQNVTFRCDPISEHNRLYWYRQTLGQGPEFLTYFQNEAQLEKSRLLSDRFSAERPKGSFSTLEIQRTEQGDSAMYLCASSFSGATGELFFGEGSRLTVL.

V is TRBV28 and J is TRBJ1-2, with 8 bases aligning to TRBD1. Germline V gene lookup returns CDR1 MDHEN and CDR2 SYDVKM. CDR3 length: 14 amino acids. Trimming removed 7 bases from V and 7 bases from J; junction bases left unmatched: 11. CDR3 region: CASMRGQAIVGYTF. In nucleotides, the CDR3 is TGTGCCAGCATGAGGGGACAGGCGATCGTTGGCTACACCTTC.

The V and J genes are TRBV7-6 and TRBJ1-1, with D perhaps matching TRBD1 (6 bases). The CDR3 loop spans 15 amino acids. V dropped 1 base and J dropped 0 bases, with 9 bases sitting between them. Germline-derived CDR1 and CDR2 are SGHVS and FNYEAQ. CDR3 loop: CASSLGGGMNTEAFF. CDR3 DNA: TGTGCCAGCAGCTTAGGAGGGGGAATGAACACTGAAGCTTTCTTT.

The V and J genes are TRBV7-9 and TRBJ2-3; 12 bases map to TRBD2. The junction had 4 bases not matched to a gene; V was cut back by 2 bases and J by 4 bases. The length of the CDR3 is 16 residues. CDR1 is SEHNR, CDR2 FQNEAQ, per germline (reference sequence). CDR3 loop: CASSLITSGGPDTQYF. The CDR3 bases are TGTGCCAGCAGCTTAATAACTAGCGGGGGGCCAGATACGCAGTATTTT.

This clone was found a few times. The same CDR3 arises from other DNA sequences in this sample as well. The genes are TRBV7-9 and TRBJ1-1, with 8 positions matching TRBD1. Germline values: CDR1 SEHNR, CDR2 FQNEAQ (reference sequence). The CDR3 contains 13 residues. V lost 5 bases to trimming and J lost 3 bases; unmatched junction nucleotides: 2. The CDR3 sequence is CASSVQGDTEAFF. DNA for the CDR3: TGTGCCAGCAGCGTACAGGGGGACACTGAAGCTTTCTTT.

A single count supports this clone. The V gene is TRBV6-6, the J gene TRBJ2-5, with 10 bases matching TRBD2. Looked up from germline, CDR1 is MNHNY and CDR2 is SVGAGI (reference sequence). The CDR3 runs 15 residues. V shed 5 bases and J 5 bases; nucleotides not matched to a gene: 8. The CDR3 region is CASSHQAGGMETQYF. DNA for the CDR3: TGTGCCAGCAGTCATCAAGCGGGGGGGATGGAGACCCAGTACTTC.

The genes are TRBV14 and TRBJ2-5; a weak D match, TRBD2 (5 bases). Trimming left V 2 bases short and J 5 bases short, with 9 bases between. Germline V gives CDR1 SGHDN, CDR2 FVKESK. The CDR3 is 13 residues long. Here the CDR3 reads CASSQPGLETQYF. The CDR3 DNA reads as TGTGCCAGCAGCCAACCCGGACTGGAGACCCAGTACTTC.

The genes are TRBV28 and TRBJ1-5, with 10 bases fitting TRBD1. The CDR3 runs 18 residues. The V gene end was trimmed by 5 bases and the J gene end by 0 bases; junction bases not matched to a gene: 10. Germline lookup yields CDR1 MDHEN and CDR2 SYDVKM. The CDR3 nucleotides are TGTGCCAGCAGTACCCGGGACAGGGGCGCCTATAGCAATCAGCCCCAGCATTTT. It is translated as CASSTRDRGAYSNQPQHF.

J is TRBJ1-2 and V is TRBV7-2, with D possibly TRBD1 on 6 matching bases. The germline gives CDR1 SGHTA, CDR2 FQGNSA. The CDR3 runs 16 residues. Trimming stripped 5 bases from V and 6 bases from J, with 22 bases between. Written as DNA, the CDR3 is TGTGCCAGCAGCCCGAAAGGGGGGGAACCTAGGGATGGCTACACCTTC. This translates into CASSPKGGEPRDGYTF.

The rearrangement uses TRBV7-6 and TRBJ2-1; 12 nucleotides agree with TRBD2. Looked up from germline, CDR1 is SGHVS and CDR2 is FNYEAQ. Trimming cost V 5 bases and J 7 bases; bases outside gene matches: 15. The length of the CDR3 is 18 residues. DNA of the CDR3: TGTGCCAGCAGCCCGCAGAGTCCGGGACTAGCGGGTGGGAATGAGCAGTTCTTC. This codes for CASSPQSPGLAGGNEQFF.

The chain uses TRBV9 and TRBJ1-3, with D unclear. The CDR3 length is 16 residues. V shed 0 bases and J shed 0 bases, with 10 bases lying between them. Germline lookup yields CDR1 SGDLS and CDR2 YYNGEE. The CDR3 sequence is CASSVDEMSSGNTIYF. CDR3 coding DNA: TGTGCCAGCAGCGTAGATGAGATGAGCTCTGGAAACACCATATATTTT. The full variable domain, in which reference TRBV9 and TRBJ1-3 provide the parts outside the CDR3, is DSGVTQTPKHLITATGQRVTLRCSPRSGDLSVYWYQQSLDQGLQFLIQYYNGEERAKGNILERFSAQQFPDLHSELNLSSLELGDSALYFCASSVDEMSSGNTIYFGEGSWLTVV.

V and J are TRBV11-2 and TRBJ2-1, with 7 nucleotides matching TRBD2. Germline CDR1 is SGHAT and CDR2 is FQNNGV. The CDR3 loop spans 16 amino acids. Unmatched junction bases numbered 16, after V lost 5 bases and J lost 9 bases. The CDR3 spells CASSPGQGLGAGEQFF. CDR3 nucleotides: TGTGCCAGCAGCCCAGGGCAAGGACTAGGGGCTGGTGAGCAGTTCTTC.

This clone is a singleton in its sample. This chain uses TRBV5-6 with TRBJ2-7, with D unclear. Trimming stripped 4 bases from V and 6 bases from J, with 11 bases between. The V gene's germline CDR1 is SGHDT and CDR2 YYEEEE. This CDR3 spans 12 amino acids. The chain's CDR3 is CASSGSPGEQYF. The CDR3, as DNA: TGTGCCAGCAGCGGTTCCCCGGGCGAGCAGTACTTC.

The chain recombines TRBV18 with TRBJ2-7, with D possibly matching TRBD1 (5 bases). The CDR3 is made up of 16 amino acids. V lost 2 bases and J 1 base, leaving 15 bases between the germline ends. Per the germline V gene, CDR1 is KGHSH and CDR2 is LQKENI. The CDR3 region has the DNA TGTGCCAGCTCACCAAGGCAGGGAAAGGGATCCTACGAGCAGTACTTC. Protein sequence: CASSPRQGKGSYEQYF.

This clone was counted a single time. This chain connects TRBV7-9 to TRBJ2-5; 7 bases agree with TRBD1. V was clipped by 2 bases and J by 7 bases; unmatched bases: 7. Germline CDR1 and CDR2: SEHNR and FQNEAQ (reference sequence). There are 14 residues in the CDR3. The CDR3 region has the DNA TGTGCCAGCAGCTTAAGCTACACAGGGGCGACCCAGTACTTC. It translates to CASSLSYTGATQYF.

The genes are TRBV9 and TRBJ2-2, with TRBD2 identical over 9 bases. The CDR3 contains 16 residues. Trimming at V came to 0 bases and at J to 3 bases, leaving 3 bases not matched to a gene. The V gene's germline CDR1 is SGDLS and CDR2 YYNGEE. CDR3: CASSVGAGGHTGELFF. For the CDR3, the DNA is TGTGCCAGCAGCGTAGGGGCGGGGGGGCACACCGGGGAGCTGTTTTTT.

The V and J genes are TRBV7-6 and TRBJ2-5; a weak D match, TRBD1 (6 bases). The CDR3 covers 14 residues. The V end lost 5 bases, the J end lost 5 bases, and 15 bases lay between the germline ends. Germline lookup yields CDR1 SGHVS and CDR2 FNYEAQ. CDR3 protein: CASSRGTFVETQYF. CDR3 DNA sequence: TGTGCCAGCAGCCGAGGGACATTCGTGGAGACCCAGTACTTC.

The chain is built from TRBV28 and TRBJ1-4; TRBD1 aligns across 8 bases. Germline values: CDR1 MDHEN, CDR2 SYDVKM. There are 15 residues in the CDR3. V trimming: 3 bases; J trimming: 7 bases; junction bases outside the gene matches: 7. The CDR3 DNA is TGTGCCAGCAGTTTCCACGGGACAGGCGGTGAAAAACTGTTTTTT. Encoded protein: CASSFHGTGGEKLFF. Full variable domain (rest looked up from reference TRBV28 and TRBJ1-4): DVKVTQSSRYLVKRTGEKVFLECVQDMDHENMFWYRQDPGLGLRLIYFSYDVKMKEKGDIPEGYSVSREKKERFSLILESASTNQTSMYLCASSFHGTGGEKLFFGSGTQLSVL.